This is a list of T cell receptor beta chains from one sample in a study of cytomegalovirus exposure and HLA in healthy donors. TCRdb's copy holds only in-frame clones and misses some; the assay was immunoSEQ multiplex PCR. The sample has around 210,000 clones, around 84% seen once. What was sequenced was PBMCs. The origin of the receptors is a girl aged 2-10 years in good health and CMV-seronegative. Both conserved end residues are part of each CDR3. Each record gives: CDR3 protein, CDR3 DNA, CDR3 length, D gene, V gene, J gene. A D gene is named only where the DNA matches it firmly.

CDR3aa: CASSSPAGGGYYEQYF
CDR3nt: TGTGCCAGCAGTTCCCCCGCGGGGGGCGGTTATTACGAGCAGTACTTC
len: 16
d_gene: TRBD2
v_gene: TRBV6-6
j_gene: TRBJ2-7

CDR3aa: CASSINQHNYGYTF
CDR3nt: TGTGCCAGCAGCATAAACCAACACAACTATGGCTACACCTTC
len: 14
d_gene: .
v_gene: TRBV6-5
j_gene: TRBJ1-2

CDR3aa: CASSSPGLASDTQYF
CDR3nt: TGTGCCAGTAGTTCACCGGGACTAGCGTCAGATACGCAGTATTTT
len: 15
d_gene: TRBD2
v_gene: TRBV19
j_gene: TRBJ2-3

CDR3aa: CASSEAPFNEKLFF
CDR3nt: TGTGCCAGCAGTGAGGCCCCCTTCAATGAAAAACTGTTTTTT
len: 14
d_gene: .
v_gene: TRBV2
j_gene: TRBJ1-4

CDR3aa: CASSTRGGQGMSGNYGYTF
CDR3nt: TGTGCCAGCAGCACCCGAGGGGGACAGGGGATGAGTGGCAACTATGGCTACACCTTC
len: 19
d_gene: .
v_gene: TRBV21-1
j_gene: TRBJ1-2

CDR3aa: CASSLGEVPYEQYF
CDR3nt: TGTGCCAGCAGCTTAGGGGAGGTACCCTACGAGCAGTACTTC
len: 14
d_gene: .
v_gene: TRBV7-9
j_gene: TRBJ2-7

CDR3aa: CASSWGQSFYGYTF
CDR3nt: TGCGCCAGCAGCTGGGGACAGTCCTTCTATGGCTACACCTTC
len: 14
d_gene: TRBD1
v_gene: TRBV5-1
j_gene: TRBJ1-2

CDR3aa: CASSARDLTYNEQFF
CDR3nt: TGTGCCAGCAGTGCCCGGGACTTAACCTACAATGAGCAGTTCTTC
len: 15
d_gene: .
v_gene: TRBV27
j_gene: TRBJ2-1

CDR3aa: CASSNQNTEAFF
CDR3nt: TGTGCCAGCAGCAACCAGAACACTGAAGCTTTCTTT
len: 12
d_gene: .
v_gene: TRBV21-1
j_gene: TRBJ1-1

CDR3aa: CASSFGIGLEGETQYF
CDR3nt: TGTGCCAGCAGTTTTGGAATAGGACTAGAGGGAGAGACCCAGTACTTC
len: 16
d_gene: TRBD2
v_gene: TRBV27
j_gene: TRBJ2-5

CDR3aa: CSVEEDRGFEAFF
CDR3nt: TGCAGCGTTGAAGAGGACAGGGGATTTGAAGCTTTCTTT
len: 13
d_gene: TRBD1
v_gene: TRBV29-1
j_gene: TRBJ1-1

CDR3aa: CATSPGTGGNEQYF
CDR3nt: TGTGCCACCAGCCCCGGGACAGGGGGTAACGAGCAGTACTTC
len: 14
d_gene: TRBD1
v_gene: TRBV15
j_gene: TRBJ2-7

CDR3aa: CASSARQGAGGYTF
CDR3nt: TGCGCCAGCAGTGCGCGACAGGGGGCGGGGGGCTACACCTTC
len: 14
d_gene: TRBD1
v_gene: TRBV10-2
j_gene: TRBJ1-2

CDR3aa: CASSNSGTAEYSNQPQHF
CDR3nt: TGTGCCAGTAGTAACTCCGGGACAGCAGAGTATAGCAATCAGCCCCAGCATTTT
len: 18
d_gene: TRBD1
v_gene: TRBV19
j_gene: TRBJ1-5

CDR3aa: CASSRQDDQPQHF
CDR3nt: TGTGCCAGCAGCCGACAGGATGATCAGCCCCAGCATTTT
len: 13
d_gene: .
v_gene: TRBV7-9
j_gene: TRBJ1-5

CDR3aa: CASISIAYTDQPQHF
CDR3nt: TGTGCCAGCATAAGTATCGCATATACAGATCAGCCCCAGCATTTT
len: 15
d_gene: .
v_gene: TRBV6-1
j_gene: TRBJ1-5

CDR3aa: CASTSRLTGNNSPLHF
CDR3nt: TGCGCCAGCACGAGCAGACTCACAGGGAATAATTCACCCCTCCACTTT
len: 16
d_gene: .
v_gene: TRBV10-2
j_gene: TRBJ1-6

CDR3aa: CASSLREGTGELFF
CDR3nt: TGTGCCAGCAGCTTGAGGGAGGGTACCGGGGAGCTGTTTTTT
len: 14
d_gene: TRBD2
v_gene: TRBV5-4
j_gene: TRBJ2-2